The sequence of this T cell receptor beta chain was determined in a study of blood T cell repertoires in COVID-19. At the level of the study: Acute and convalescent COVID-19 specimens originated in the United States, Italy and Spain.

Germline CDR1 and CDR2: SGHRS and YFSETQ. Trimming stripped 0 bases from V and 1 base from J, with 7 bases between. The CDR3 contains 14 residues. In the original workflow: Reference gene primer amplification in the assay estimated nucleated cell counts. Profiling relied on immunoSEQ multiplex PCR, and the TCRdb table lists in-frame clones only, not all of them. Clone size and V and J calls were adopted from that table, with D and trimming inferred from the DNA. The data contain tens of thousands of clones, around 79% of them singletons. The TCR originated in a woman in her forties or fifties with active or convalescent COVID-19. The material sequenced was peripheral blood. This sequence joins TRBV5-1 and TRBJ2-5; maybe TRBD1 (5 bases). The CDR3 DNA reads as TGCGCCAGCAGCTTGGGACAGCTCCAAGAGACCCAGTACTTC. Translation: CASSLGQLQETQYF.